The 31 T cell receptor beta chains below all came from one sample that was sequenced in a study of shared clonotypes between healthy human individuals. TCRdb's table, derived via immunoSEQ multiplex PCR, lists solely in-frame clones and lacks some. The table lists some 1.4 million clones, more than 95% of them singletons. The sequenced sample consisted of naive CD4+ T cells sorted from blood. Subset here: CD45RA+ positively selected. These receptors were collected from a man younger than 45 in good health.

The chain couples TRBV6-5 to TRBJ2-2; TRBD1 agrees at 9 bases. After removal of 6 bases from V and 5 bases from J, the junction contained 4 bases not matched to a gene. The CDR3 totals 14 residues. Germline V gives CDR1 MNHEY, CDR2 SVGAGI. The CDR3 loop reads CASSPGQGTGELFF. The CDR3, as DNA: TGTGCCAGCAGCCCTGGACAGGGGACCGGGGAGCTGTTTTTT.

About this clone itself: At one of its ends the junction is not consistent with the germline gene, which may arise from a read error. J is TRBJ2-3 and V is TRBV11-2; 10 nucleotides align to TRBD1. The CDR3 is made up of 15 amino acids. Germline loops: CDR1 SGHAT, CDR2 FQNNGV. The CDR3 spells CASSYLGTGADRQYF. The CDR3 DNA sequence: TGTGCCAGCAGCTACCTAGGGACAGGGGCCGATAGGCAGTATTTT.

The chain carries TRBV4-3 and TRBJ2-7; TRBD1 aligns across 10 bases. The germline V gene encodes CDR1 LGHNA and CDR2 YSLEER. CDR3 length: 15 amino acids. The ends lost 3 bases at V and 4 bases at J; junction bases unmatched: 6. CDR3 in amino acids: CASSHRQGAVYEQYF. The CDR3 DNA reads as TGCGCCAGCAGCCATCGACAGGGGGCTGTGTACGAGCAGTACTTC.

This chain connects TRBV6-1 to TRBJ1-5, with TRBD1 matching over 9 bases. J was trimmed by 5 bases and V by 4 bases; bases with no gene match: 6. The germline V gene encodes CDR1 MNHNS and CDR2 SASEGT. The CDR3 length is 15 residues. This CDR3 reads CASSVEGQGHQPQHF. CDR3 nucleotides: TGTGCCAGCAGTGTAGAGGGACAGGGCCATCAGCCCCAGCATTTT.

Details on this clone: The sample carries other DNA sequences with the same CDR3. The chain couples TRBV28 to TRBJ2-7; 11 bases are a match to TRBD2. Germline V lookup: CDR1 MDHEN, CDR2 SYDVKM. With V trimmed by 4 bases and J by 0 bases, 2 bases remained unmatched. CDR3 size: 15 residues. The DNA of the CDR3 is TGTGCCAGCAGTTCGCTAGCGGGGGGCTCCTACGAGCAGTACTTC. It yields the protein CASSSLAGGSYEQYF.

The rearrangement uses TRBV2 and TRBJ2-1; 10 nucleotides agree with TRBD2. Germline CDR1 reads SNHLY; CDR2 reads FYNNEI. The V and J ends lost 2 bases and 0 bases, in that order; junction bases with no gene match: 10. The CDR3 extends over 19 amino acids. CDR3 loop: CASSEWLAGEARSYNEQFF. The DNA of the CDR3 is TGTGCCAGCAGTGAATGGCTAGCGGGAGAAGCGCGCTCCTACAATGAGCAGTTCTTC.

This clone appeared a single time. The chain recombines TRBV7-8 with TRBJ2-1; 7 nucleotides line up with TRBD1. The trim removed 5 bases at V and 6 bases at J, leaving 7 bases unmatched. There are 14 residues in the CDR3. Germline assignment: CDR1 SGHVS and CDR2 FQNEAQ. The CDR3: CASSHRGKGNEQFF. CDR3 in DNA: TGTGCCAGCAGCCACAGGGGAAAGGGCAATGAGCAGTTCTTC. The whole variable domain, remainder taken from reference TRBV7-8 and TRBJ2-1, is GAGVSQSPRYKVAKRGQDVALRCDPISGHVSLFWYQQALGQGPEFLTYFQNEAQLDKSGLPSDRFFAERPEGSVSTLKIQRTQQEDSAVYLCASSHRGKGNEQFFGPGTRLTVL.

The chain combines TRBV19 with TRBJ1-1; D perhaps matches TRBD1 (5 bases). The CDR3 contains 15 residues. V lost 5 bases and J lost 7, with 20 bases in between. Germline V gene lookup returns CDR1 LNHDA and CDR2 SQIVND (reference sequence). CDR3 protein: CASSQRQPPEDEAFF. For the CDR3, the DNA is TGTGCCAGTAGTCAAAGACAGCCCCCTGAAGATGAAGCTTTCTTT.

J is TRBJ1-1 and V is TRBV18, with D uncertain. CDR3 length equals 13 residues. Trimming pared 5 bases from V and 3 bases from J, leaving 10 bases between. From germline, CDR1 is KGHSH and CDR2 LQKENI. Here the CDR3 reads CASSEFSYTEAFF. CDR3 coding DNA: TGTGCCAGCTCAGAGTTTTCTTACACTGAAGCTTTCTTT.

The chain joins TRBV27 to TRBJ2-2, with D possibly TRBD2 on 5 matching bases. The CDR3 is 12 residues long. V lost 7 bases to trimming and J lost 8 bases, with 11 bases between them. The germline V gene encodes CDR1 MNHEY and CDR2 SMNVEV (reference sequence). Here the CDR3 DNA reads TGTGCCAGCACGGCTAGCCGAGGGGAGCTGTTTTTT. This codes for CASTASRGELFF.

This chain joins TRBV5-1 and TRBJ2-5, with 8 bases lining up with TRBD1. The CDR3 runs 15 residues. The V and J ends lost 2 bases and 7 bases, in that order; junction bases with no gene match: 10. Germline CDR1 is SGHRS and CDR2 is YFSETQ. This chain's CDR3 is CASSLGRGPSVTQYF. CDR3 coding DNA: TGCGCCAGCAGCTTAGGCAGGGGGCCGTCGGTGACCCAGTACTTC.

V usage is TRBV2 and J usage is TRBJ2-3; tentative D call: TRBD2 (5 bases). The CDR3 is 16 amino acids. V gave up 2 bases and J gave up 2 bases, with 14 bases separating them. Germline V lookup: CDR1 SNHLY, CDR2 FYNNEI. The CDR3 reads CASSEFRTPSTDTQYF. In DNA form, the CDR3 reads TGTGCCAGCAGTGAATTCAGGACTCCTTCCACAGATACGCAGTATTTT. The full variable domain, completed using reference TRBV2 and TRBJ2-3, is EPEVTQTPSHQVTQMGQEVILRCVPISNHLYFYWYRQILGQKVEFLVSFYNNEISEKSEIFDDQFSVERPDGSNFTLKIRSTKLEDSAMYFCASSEFRTPSTDTQYFGPGTRLTVL.

A single count supports this clone. The chain is built from TRBV18 and TRBJ1-5, with D possibly being TRBD1 (6 bases). The germline V gene has CDR1 KGHSH and CDR2 LQKENI. The CDR3 spans 14 residues. Trimming shortened V by 6 bases and J by 7 bases, and 16 bases separated the two germline ends. The CDR3 bases are TGTGCCAGCTCGCCGACAGGACGAGGCCAGCCCCAGCATTTT. As protein: CASSPTGRGQPQHF.

This rearrangement joins TRBV7-2 to TRBJ2-1, with TRBD2 as a possible D gene (5 bases). The V gene lost 5 bases and the J gene lost 0 bases, with 11 bases spanning the gap. This CDR3 contains 15 residues. The germline gives CDR1 SGHTA, CDR2 FQGNSA. DNA of the CDR3: TGTGCCAGCAGCCTCAGGACTGACTCCTACAATGAGCAGTTCTTC. This gives the protein CASSLRTDSYNEQFF.

This clone was seen a handful of times. J is TRBJ1-5 and V is TRBV9; 7 nucleotides match TRBD1. The ends lost 0 bases at V and 2 bases at J; junction bases unmatched: 5. The CDR3 sequence is 16 residues long. CDR1 and CDR2 from the germline V gene are SGDLS and YYNGEE. The DNA of the CDR3 is TGTGCCAGCAGCGTAGGACAGGGAGTCGGCAATCAGCCCCAGCATTTT. It yields the protein CASSVGQGVGNQPQHF.

Notes on this clone: The sample holds other DNA sequences that translate to the same CDR3. The J gene is TRBJ2-7, the V gene TRBV6-1; 14 bases are a match to TRBD2. CDR1 is MNHNS and CDR2 is SASEGT in the germline V gene. The CDR3 spans 15 residues. With 3 bases clipped from V and 3 bases from J, the junction kept 1 base outside the gene matches. The CDR3 region has the DNA TGTGCCAGCAGTGAGGGACTAGCGGGAGTCTACGAGCAGTACTTC. It translates to CASSEGLAGVYEQYF.

With respect to this clone: Other DNA sequences of this sample code for an identical CDR3. The genes are TRBV18 and TRBJ2-1, with TRBD2 matching 7 bases. CDR3 length: 14 residues. Germline values: CDR1 KGHSH, CDR2 LQKENI. J gave up 4 bases and V 2 bases, and 2 bases lay outside the gene matches. The DNA for the CDR3 is TGTGCCAGCTCACCAACAGCGGGGTACAATGAGCAGTTCTTC. It specifies CASSPTAGYNEQFF.

The V gene is TRBV4-3, the J gene TRBJ2-7, with D perhaps matching TRBD1 (5 bases). Germline CDR1 LGHNA, CDR2 YSLEER. V gave up 0 bases and J gave up 5 bases, with 14 bases separating them. This CDR3 contains 15 residues. CDR3 nucleotides: TGCGCCAGCAGCCAAGATTTGGCAGGGTGGCACGAGCAGTACTTC. This gives the protein CASSQDLAGWHEQYF.

The chain couples TRBV28 to TRBJ2-7; 7 bases are shared with TRBD1. The CDR3 spans 12 residues. Germline V CDR1 and CDR2: MDHEN, SYDVKM. Germline trimming cut 6 bases from V and 6 bases from J; bases unmatched to any gene: 5. CDR3 nucleotides: TGTGCCAGCAGACAAAACAGGGGCGAGCAGTACTTC. Translation: CASRQNRGEQYF.

The V gene is TRBV27, the J gene TRBJ1-5; 8 bases align to TRBD1. Germline V gene lookup returns CDR1 MNHEY and CDR2 SMNVEV (reference sequence). Germline trimming cut 4 bases from V and 3 bases from J; bases unmatched to any gene: 8. This CDR3 is built from 16 residues. Here the CDR3 DNA reads TGTGCCAGCAGTTCCGACAGGGGCCGATCCAATCAGCCCCAGCATTTT. It is translated as CASSSDRGRSNQPQHF.

This clone appeared a single time. The rearrangement uses TRBV28 and TRBJ1-4; D call uncertain. Looked up from germline, CDR1 is MDHEN and CDR2 is SYDVKM. Trimming cost V 0 bases and J 8 bases, with 13 bases left between them. The CDR3 length is 15 residues. CDR3 sequence: CASSLWSLGNEKLFF. DNA for the CDR3: TGTGCCAGCAGTTTATGGTCCCTCGGGAACGAAAAACTGTTTTTT.

The J gene is TRBJ2-5, the V gene TRBV18, with 7 bases fitting TRBD2. V dropped 4 bases and J dropped 5; count of bases not matched to a gene: 7. The CDR3 spans 14 residues. Looked up from germline, CDR1 is KGHSH and CDR2 is LQKENI. The CDR3 region is CASSQRTSRETQYF. The CDR3 bases are TGTGCCAGCTCACAGAGGACTAGTCGGGAGACCCAGTACTTC. The full variable domain, rest sourced from reference TRBV18 and TRBJ2-5, is NAGVMQNPRHLVRRRGQEARLRCSPMKGHSHVYWYRQLPEEGLKFMVYLQKENIIDESGMPKERFSAEFPKEGPSILRIQQVVRGDSAAYFCASSQRTSRETQYFGPGTRLLVL.

The chain has TRBV21-1 and TRBJ2-7; TRBD2 is taken as the D call from the table, unchecked against the DNA. TRBV21-1 is an annotated pseudogene. This CDR3 is built from 15 residues. In DNA, the CDR3 is TGTGCCAGCAGCGAAGGACGAGAGGTGGCCGACGAGCAGTACTTC. Translated: CASSEGREVADEQYF.

The chain combines TRBV21-1 with TRBJ1-2. TRBV21-1 is marked as a pseudogene. The CDR3 contains 14 residues. CDR3 nucleotide sequence: TGTGCCAGCAGCAAAGTCGGTCACCCGGGATGCTACACCTTC. Its translation is CASSKVGHPGCYTF.

The chain recombines TRBV18 with TRBJ2-5; D possibly corresponds to TRBD1 (5 bases). CDR1 and CDR2 (germline): KGHSH, LQKENI. V was trimmed by 0 bases and J by 1 base, leaving 12 bases between them. This CDR3 is built from 16 residues. The CDR3 loop is CASSPPRSTVQETQYF. In nucleotides, the CDR3 is TGTGCCAGCTCACCACCGCGATCGACAGTCCAAGAGACCCAGTACTTC.

V usage is TRBV6-5 and J usage is TRBJ2-5; 7 bases map to TRBD2. Germline V gene data show CDR1 as MNHEY and CDR2 as SVGAGI. V shed 7 bases, J shed 7 bases, and the junction held 12 bases outside the gene matches. The CDR3 extends over 14 amino acids. In DNA, the CDR3 is TGTGCCAGCACTTTAGCGGGTGGGGCGGGGACCCAGTACTTC. This encodes CASTLAGGAGTQYF.

The V and J genes are TRBV1 and TRBJ2-2; TRBD2 was called by the table and not checked on the DNA. TRBV1 is a known pseudogene. This CDR3 comprises 18 residues. CDR3 DNA sequence: TGCACCAGCAGCCAAGATCGGCCAGCGGGAGAGTACACCGGGGAGCTGTTTTTT. Amino acid sequence: CTSSQDRPAGEYTGELFF.

This clone occurred a few times. This sequence joins TRBV15 and TRBJ2-7, with a tentative D call TRBD1 (5 bases). The germline V gene has CDR1 LNHNV and CDR2 YYDKDF (reference sequence). The CDR3 consists of 15 residues. The V gene lost 4 bases and the J gene lost 0 bases, with 13 bases spanning the gap. CDR3 loop: CATSTIDSLSYEQYF. In DNA, the CDR3 is TGTGCCACCAGCACCATAGACAGTCTCTCCTACGAGCAGTACTTC.

The chain combines TRBV4-3 with TRBJ2-1; possible D gene TRBD1, 5 bases. The germline V and J ends were trimmed by 0 bases and 4 bases, with 13 bases remaining between them. CDR1 is LGHNA and CDR2 is YSLEER in the germline V gene. There are 16 residues in the CDR3. CDR3 in amino acids: CASSQDWVGAYNEQFF. The DNA of the CDR3 is TGCGCCAGCAGCCAAGATTGGGTAGGGGCATACAATGAGCAGTTCTTC.

Concerning this clone: At one boundary the junction diverges from the germline segment, which might be a read error. The V and J genes are TRBV9 and TRBJ2-7; D is tentatively TRBD1 or TRBD2 (6 bases each). The CDR3 is 13 amino acids. Per germline, CDR1 SGDLS and CDR2 YYNGEE. The CDR3 coding sequence is TGTGCCAGCAGCAGGGGGGACAAGGGATTACTCTCTTTC. Its protein is CASSRGDKGLLSF.

The chain links TRBV7-8 to TRBJ2-7, with D possibly called TRBD1 or TRBD2 (5 bases each). Per the germline V gene, CDR1 is SGHVS and CDR2 is FQNEAQ. V was cut by 1 base and J by 2 bases, with 15 bases left in between. This CDR3 has 16 residues. The CDR3 here is CASSLVIRDPTYEQYF. The CDR3 DNA reads TGTGCCAGCAGCTTAGTGATACGGGACCCAACCTACGAGCAGTACTTC.